These T cell receptor beta chains were read from a single sample in a study of cytomegalovirus exposure and HLA in healthy donors. Only in-frame clones appear in the TCRdb table, and some are missing; sequencing was by immunoSEQ multiplex PCR. The table records around 150,000 clones, roughly 88% of them present only once. The sample taken for sequencing was PBMCs. The source is a man aged 18 to 35 in good health and CMV-seropositive. The CDR3 runs from the conserved cysteine through the conserved F or W. A D gene is named only where the DNA matches it firmly. Expanded clones are given a class, and other clones once, few, many or no size at all.

>-|TRBV30|TRBJ2-5|-
CARAMGGTQYF
TGTGCCCGGGCTATGGGGGGGACCCAGTACTTC
>-|TRBV11-2|TRBJ1-6|-
CASSLVDRLGSPLHF
TGTGCCAGCAGCCTCGTCGACAGGTTGGGCTCACCCCTCCACTTT
>-|TRBV6-1|TRBJ2-1|TRBD2
CASLKTSGGYNEQFF
TGTGCCAGCCTTAAGACTAGCGGGGGGTACAATGAGCAGTTCTTC
>-|TRBV18|TRBJ1-1|-
CASSFSGDTEAFF
TGTGCCAGCTCATTCTCAGGGGACACTGAAGCTTTCTTT
>-|TRBV25-1|TRBJ2-5|-
CASGQGEETQYF
TGTGCCAGCGGGCAGGGTGAGGAGACCCAGTACTTC
>-|TRBV18|TRBJ2-3|TRBD2
CASSPRAGDTDTQYF
TGTGCCAGCTCCCCGCGAGCGGGGGACACAGATACGCAGTATTTT
>-|TRBV7-9|TRBJ2-1|TRBD2
CASSLGTSGGAWYEQFF
TGTGCCAGCAGCTTAGGGACTAGCGGGGGGGCCTGGTATGAGCAGTTCTTC
>-|TRBV10-3|TRBJ1-4|-
CAISEQAFSEKLFF
TGTGCCATCAGTGAGCAGGCCTTCTCCGAAAAACTGTTTTTT
>-|TRBV2|TRBJ2-1|-
CASTLGQLYNEQFF
TGTGCCAGCACGTTAGGACAGCTCTACAATGAGCAGTTCTTC
>-|TRBV7-6|TRBJ2-1|TRBD2
CASSLPIAGGHDNEQFF
TGTGCCAGCAGCCTACCCATAGCGGGGGGACATGACAATGAGCAGTTCTTC
>few|TRBV7-2|TRBJ1-1|-
CASSAQGYTEAFF
TGTGCCAGCAGCGCACAGGGTTACACTGAAGCTTTCTTT
>once|TRBV6-1|TRBJ2-5|TRBD1
CASISDREKETQYF
TGTGCCAGCATTTCGGACAGGGAGAAAGAGACCCAGTACTTC
>-|TRBV27|TRBJ2-3|TRBD2
CASRAGGLRDTQYF
TGTGCCAGCAGGGCGGGGGGTCTGAGAGATACGCAGTATTTT
>-|TRBV5-8|TRBJ2-1|TRBD1
CASSLGTGLSYNEQFF
TGTGCCAGCAGCTTGGGGACAGGCCTCTCCTACAATGAGCAGTTCTTC
>-|TRBV4-3|TRBJ1-1|-
CASSRSLGTTGANTEAFF
TGCGCCAGCAGCCGATCCCTAGGGACAACTGGGGCGAACACTGAAGCTTTCTTT
>-|TRBV4-1|TRBJ2-1|TRBD2
CASSPGGTSGGLSSYNEQFF
TGCGCCAGCAGCCCGGGCGGGACTAGCGGGGGGCTAAGCTCCTACAATGAGCAGTTCTTC
>few|TRBV5-1|TRBJ1-5|-
CASSFGGGQPQHF
TGCGCCAGCAGCTTTGGCGGTGGTCAGCCCCAGCATTTT
>-|TRBV4-3|TRBJ1-6|TRBD1
CASSQEPLTGNFNSPLHF
TGCGCCAGCAGCCAAGAACCCTTGACAGGGAATTTTAATTCACCCCTCCACTTT
>-|TRBV10-1|TRBJ2-5|-
CASSETPEQETQYF
TGCGCCAGCAGTGAGACTCCCGAACAAGAGACCCAGTACTTC
>-|TRBV2|TRBJ2-7|-
CASSEVIASEQYF
TGTGCCAGCAGTGAAGTGATAGCGTCCGAGCAGTACTTC